The rows below give T cell receptor beta chains drawn from one sample of a study of blood T cells in healthy people across ages. MiXCR was run by TCRdb on the 5' RACE reads, yielding one entry per CDR3 protein. The sample lists some 750,000 distinct CDR3 sequences, over 20% occurring once. Sample: blood. These TCRs come from a man aged 70 or older in good health. CDR3s include the opening cysteine and the closing phenylalanine or tryptophan. The order of the fields is clone size, D gene, V gene, J gene, CDR3 protein, CDR3 DNA. D genes are given only for firm matches. Rows give clone size only sometimes, using once, few, many, or a class for an expanded clone.

>once|TRBD1|TRBV9|TRBJ2-7
CASSPARGTGLYEQYF
TGTGCCAGCAGCCCTGCCAGAGGGACAGGGCTCTACGAGCAGTACTTC
>few|-|TRBV29-1|TRBJ1-2
CSVLLSDYGYTF
TGCAGCGTTTTACTTTCCGACTATGGCTACACCTTC
>few|-|TRBV6-6|TRBJ1-4
CASSDRTMQSEKLFF
TGTGCCAGCAGTGATAGGACTATGCAGAGTGAAAAACTGTTTTTT
>few|-|TRBV20-1|TRBJ1-4
CSVRRTRDFQKLFF
TGCAGTGTTCGAAGGACCCGGGACTTCCAAAAACTGTTTTTT
>-|TRBD2|TRBV29-1|TRBJ2-1
CSVVLAGSHEQFF
TGCAGCGTTGTACTAGCGGGAAGTCATGAGCAGTTCTTC
>-|-|TRBV30|TRBJ2-3
CAWKVGGTDTQYF
TGTGCCTGGAAGGTAGGGGGCACAGATACGCAGTATTTT
>many|-|TRBV7-6|TRBJ2-5
CASSPTSATQYF
TGTGCCAGCAGCCCCACGAGCGCGACCCAGTACTTC
>few|TRBD2|TRBV4-3|TRBJ2-2
CASSQDLVAGVRTGELFF
TGCGCCAGCAGCCAAGATCTGGTAGCGGGAGTTAGGACCGGGGAGCTGTTTTTT
>-|-|TRBV7-8|TRBJ2-3
CASSLVGAEDTQYF
TGTGCCAGCAGCTTAGTGGGGGCGGAAGATACGCAGTATTTT
>-|-|TRBV5-1|TRBJ1-1
CASSLALGTGRGRNTEAFF
TGCGCCAGCAGCTTGGCTCTGGGAACAGGACGGGGCCGGAACACTGAAGCTTTCTTT
>few|TRBD2|TRBV5-1|TRBJ2-3
CVSSFQRGSDTQYF
TGCGTCAGCAGCTTCCAGCGGGGGTCGGATACGCAGTATTTT
>-|TRBD2|TRBV12-3/TRBV12-4|TRBJ2-3
CASRLSSGGTDTQYF
TGTGCCAGCAGACTAAGTAGCGGGGGCACAGATACGCAGTATTTT
>-|TRBD1|TRBV18|TRBJ2-2
CASSPPDRGITGELFF
TGTGCCAGCTCACCACCGGACAGGGGAATCACCGGGGAGCTGTTTTTT
>few|-|TRBV29-1|TRBJ2-5
CSVEDPLQGRETQYF
TGCAGCGTTGAAGATCCCCTACAGGGTAGAGAGACCCAGTACTTC
>-|TRBD2|TRBV20-1|TRBJ2-3
CSALSGGRVDTQYF
TGCAGTGCCCTTTCGGGCGGGAGGGTTGATACGCAGTATTTT
>-|TRBD2|TRBV20-1|TRBJ2-5
CSAKPGLADWFQETQYF
TGCAGTGCTAAGCCGGGACTAGCGGACTGGTTCCAAGAGACCCAGTACTTC